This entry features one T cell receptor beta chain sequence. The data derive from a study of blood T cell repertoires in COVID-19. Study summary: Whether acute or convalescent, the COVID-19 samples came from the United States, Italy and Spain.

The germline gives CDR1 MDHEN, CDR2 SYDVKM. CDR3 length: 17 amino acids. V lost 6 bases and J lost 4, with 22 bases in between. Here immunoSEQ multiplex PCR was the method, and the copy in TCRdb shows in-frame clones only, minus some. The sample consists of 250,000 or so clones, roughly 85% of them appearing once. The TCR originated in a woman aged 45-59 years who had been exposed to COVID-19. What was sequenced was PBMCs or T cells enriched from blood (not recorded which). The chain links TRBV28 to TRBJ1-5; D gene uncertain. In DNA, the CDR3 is TGTGCCAGCAGCTCTCCTCGACGGACTGGCCAAAATCAGCCCCAGCATTTT. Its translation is CASSSPRRTGQNQPQHF.